These 14 T cell receptor beta chains were all obtained from the same sample, sequenced in a study of T cell responses to AZD1222 COVID-19 vaccine. Here immunoSEQ multiplex PCR was the method, and the copy in TCRdb shows in-frame clones only, minus some. Of about 86,000 clones in the sample, over 85% were seen once. The sample consisted of peripheral blood, taken 28 days after the second AZD1222 dose. The origin of the receptors is an adult who received the AZD1222 COVID-19 vaccine.

The rearrangement joins TRBV7-9 to TRBJ2-2, with no clear D. Germline CDR1 reads SEHNR; CDR2 reads FQNEAQ (reference sequence). CDR3 length equals 14 residues. The V gene lost 1 base and the J gene lost 4 bases, with 7 bases spanning the gap. The CDR3 DNA follows: TGTGCCAGCAGCTTAGTTCCGGGCACCGGGGAGCTGTTTTTT. Its translation is CASSLVPGTGELFF.

V usage is TRBV19 and J usage is TRBJ1-2; D remains unclear. The V and J ends lost 4 bases and 4 bases respectively, with 7 bases between them. The CDR3 covers 12 residues. Germline-derived CDR1 and CDR2 are LNHDA and SQIVND (reference sequence). The CDR3 bases are TGTGCCAGTAGTAACTCCCTCTATGGCTACACCTTC. Translated, it gives CASSNSLYGYTF.

The chain is built from TRBV10-3 and TRBJ1-2, with 7 bases identical to TRBD1. Per germline, CDR1 ENHRY and CDR2 SYGVKD. The CDR3 is 13 residues long. The J segment lost 4 bases and the V segment lost 5 bases, leaving 4 bases of the junction unmatched. The CDR3 DNA reads TGTGCCATCAGTCCAGGGACAGTCTATGGCTACACCTTC. Amino acids: CAISPGTVYGYTF.

This clone came up once. This rearrangement joins TRBV18 to TRBJ2-5, with TRBD1 matching 7 bases. The V segment lost 0 bases and the J segment 5 bases; nucleotides outside the gene matches: 6. The CDR3 loop spans 15 amino acids. CDR1 is KGHSH and CDR2 is LQKENI in the germline V gene. The CDR3 coding sequence is TGTGCCAGCTCACCACCTTTGACAGGGAAGGAGACCCAGTACTTC. This sequence encodes CASSPPLTGKETQYF.

This clone was detected only once. J is TRBJ1-2 and V is TRBV18; possible D gene TRBD1, 6 bases. The V end lost 5 bases, the J end lost 6 bases, and 13 bases lay between the germline ends. CDR3 length: 13 residues. CDR1 is KGHSH, CDR2 LQKENI, per germline. The CDR3 nucleotides are TGTGCCAGCTCATCCACTAGGACAGATGGCTACACCTTC. This sequence encodes CASSSTRTDGYTF.

The table lists this clone with a few counts. The chain employs TRBV7-9 and TRBJ2-2; 9 nucleotides agree with TRBD1. The V gene's germline CDR1 is SEHNR and CDR2 FQNEAQ (reference sequence). CDR3 length: 16 amino acids. Germline trimming cut 0 bases from V and 6 bases from J; bases unmatched to any gene: 5. CDR3: CASSLARDRVAGELFF. The CDR3 DNA reads TGTGCCAGCAGCTTAGCCCGGGACAGGGTGGCCGGGGAGCTGTTTTTT.

The chain joins TRBV28 to TRBJ1-5; possibly TRBD1 for D (5 bases). Germline CDR1 MDHEN, CDR2 SYDVKM. Deletions cut 6 bases from V and 3 bases from J, with 18 bases between. The CDR3 is made up of 16 amino acids. CDR3 loop: CASSSAGGGYNQPQHF. CDR3 DNA: TGTGCCAGCAGCTCAGCAGGCGGGGGGTACAATCAGCCCCAGCATTTT.

V gene TRBV5-1 combines with J gene TRBJ2-3; 9 bases map to TRBD1. V was clipped by 4 bases and J by 1 base; unmatched bases: 4. This CDR3 region has 15 residues. Looked up from germline, CDR1 is SGHRS and CDR2 is YFSETQ. The CDR3 is CASSQGQGGTDTQYF. DNA of the CDR3: TGCGCCAGCAGCCAGGGACAGGGAGGCACAGATACGCAGTATTTT.

V and J are TRBV6-1 and TRBJ1-1; no definite D call. Per germline, CDR1 MNHNS and CDR2 SASEGT. V was cut by 2 bases and J by 4 bases, with 8 bases left in between. CDR3 size: 13 residues. The CDR3 DNA is TGTGCCAGCAGTGAATCATGGGGCACTGAAGCTTTCTTT. Protein sequence: CASSESWGTEAFF.

This clone was detected a few times. The rearrangement joins TRBV6-5 to TRBJ2-7; 8 bases map to TRBD1. The V gene's germline CDR1 is MNHEY and CDR2 SVGAGI. V was pared by 1 base and J by 0 bases, with 2 bases of the junction left unmatched. This CDR3 spans 15 amino acids. The CDR3 protein is CASSYYTGGSYEQYF. CDR3 nucleotides: TGTGCCAGCAGTTACTACACAGGGGGCTCCTACGAGCAGTACTTC.

The chain recombines TRBV2 with TRBJ2-2; 8 nucleotides align to TRBD2. This CDR3 spans 14 amino acids. Germline CDR1 reads SNHLY; CDR2 reads FYNNEI. Unmatched junction bases numbered 4, after V lost 2 bases and J lost 8 bases. CDR3 sequence reads: CASSELTSVGELFF. CDR3 nucleotides: TGTGCCAGCAGTGAACTGACTAGCGTGGGGGAGCTGTTTTTT.

The chain employs TRBV4-1 and TRBJ2-1; 11 bases fit TRBD1. This CDR3 comprises 16 residues. CDR1 and CDR2 (germline): MGHRA, YSYEKL. J was trimmed by 7 bases and V by 0 bases; bases with no gene match: 5. The CDR3 DNA follows: TGCGCCAGCAGCCAAGATTCCGGGACAGGGGGGAATGAGCAGTTCTTC. It codes for CASSQDSGTGGNEQFF.

The chain employs TRBV7-9 and TRBJ1-2; no clear D gene. The germline V and J ends were trimmed by 5 bases and 0 bases, with 7 bases remaining between them. Looked up from germline, CDR1 is SEHNR and CDR2 is FQNEAQ (reference sequence). The CDR3 spans 13 residues. The CDR3 bases are TGTGCCAGCAGCCTAGGAGCTAACTATGGCTACACCTTC. Amino acid sequence: CASSLGANYGYTF.

The chain combines TRBV27 with TRBJ1-2, with D possibly being TRBD1 (5 bases). Per germline, CDR1 MNHEY and CDR2 SMNVEV (reference sequence). This CDR3 spans 15 amino acids. V was cut by 3 bases and J by 0 bases, with 11 bases left in between. CDR3 in amino acids: CASSFQGGTNYGYTF. The CDR3 bases are TGTGCCAGCAGTTTCCAGGGTGGGACTAACTATGGCTACACCTTC.